This T cell receptor beta chain derives from a study of CD8+ T cells in alopecia areata. About the study: At a dose of 5 to 10 mg twice daily, oral tofacitinib was given to treated patients. Overall study results and limits: Lesional scalp displayed greater clonality than normal scalp, most notably in alopecia totalis/universalis.

Regarding treatment: oral pan-JAK inhibitor, 5-10 mg twice daily. Sorting of CD4+ and CD8+ T cells was performed on PBMCs. Investigators isolated RNA and reverse transcribed it into cDNA to act as the sequencing template. Sequenced by immunoSEQ multiplex PCR; TCRdb stores in-frame clones only, minus some. The data contain roughly 200,000 clones, 50% to 65% of them singletons. This clone was counted only a few times. Its matching antigen is unknown. The V gene end was trimmed by 5 bases and the J gene end by 3 bases; junction bases not matched to a gene: 4. CDR1 SEHNR and CDR2 FQNEAQ come from the germline V gene (reference sequence). The CDR3 runs to 13 residues.

This receptor was taken from a human donor with alopecia areata. The material sequenced was CD8+ T cells sorted from blood, taken at week 24, from a patient treated with tofacitinib. The chain recombines TRBV7-9 with TRBJ2-7; 7 nucleotides match TRBD1. The CDR3 here is CASSDRDSYEQYF. As DNA, the CDR3 is TGTGCCAGCAGCGACCGGGACAGCTACGAGCAGTACTTC.